The 26 T cell receptor beta chains in this list originate from one sample, sequenced in a study of shared clonotypes between healthy human individuals. Repertoires were generated with immunoSEQ multiplex PCR, while TCRdb's copy carries only in-frame clones and drops some. The sample records approximately 100,000 clones, roughly 66% being singletons. Input material: memory CD8+ T cells sorted from blood. Subset described: CD45RO+ cells pooled with CCR7-negative TemRA cells. The receptors originated from a young woman in good health.

This chain links TRBV4-1 with TRBJ2-5; 8 nucleotides agree with TRBD2. The germline CDR1 and CDR2 sequences are MGHRA and YSYEKL. The CDR3 length is 15 residues. V was clipped by 3 bases and J by 5 bases; unmatched bases: 8. This CDR3 reads CASSQAGTRLETQYF. The CDR3, as DNA: TGCGCCAGCAGCCAGGCCGGGACTAGGTTGGAGACCCAGTACTTC.

Comment on this clone: It is unclear where the CDR3 begins or ends on the DNA, so no DNA is shown, and the CDR3 is as TCRdb lists it. The CDR3 loop is CASSSSTGHSNQPQHF. The gene calls are TRBV6-6 and TRBJ1-5; TRBD1, the table's D call, lacks a check against the DNA. The germline V gene encodes CDR1 MNHNY and CDR2 SVGAGI (reference sequence). The CDR3 spans 16 amino acids, including both terminal residues.

The CDR3: CASSSTGDSYEQYF. CDR3 bases: TGTGCCAGCAGCTCGACAGGGGATAGCTACGAGCAGTACTTC. The V and J genes are TRBV5-5 and TRBJ2-7; 8 nucleotides agree with TRBD1. The length of the CDR3 is 14 residues. The V gene's germline CDR1 is SGHKS and CDR2 YYEKEE (reference sequence). V lost 3 bases, J lost 3 bases, and 5 bases stayed unmatched.

The chain recombines TRBV21-1 with TRBJ2-7; the table's TRBD1 call for D was not verified on the DNA. TRBV21-1 is labeled a pseudogene. CDR3 size: 16 residues. The CDR3 reads CASSNVLRTGIYEQYF. DNA of the CDR3: TGTGCCAGCAGCAATGTGTTACGGACAGGGATCTACGAGCAGTACTTC.

V gene TRBV10-1 combines with J gene TRBJ2-1; 11 nucleotides agree with TRBD2. The CDR3 length is 14 residues. Trimming removed 8 bases from V and 3 bases from J; junction bases left unmatched: 3. Germline V lookup: CDR1 WNHNN, CDR2 SYGVQD (reference sequence). The CDR3 loop reads CASAGTSGYNEQFF. The CDR3 DNA follows: TGCGCCAGCGCCGGGACTAGCGGCTACAATGAGCAGTTCTTC.

The V call is TRBV9, the J call TRBJ2-2; a weak D match, TRBD2 (7 bases). Trimming took off 4 bases at V and 4 bases at J, with 20 bases between the two ends. Germline CDR1 reads SGDLS; CDR2 reads YYNGEE. The CDR3 totals 17 residues. The CDR3 is CASSPSLAGAGTGELFF. The DNA for the CDR3 is TGTGCCAGCAGCCCCTCCCTGGCGGGGGCGGGCACCGGGGAGCTGTTTTTT.

V usage is TRBV27 and J usage is TRBJ1-3; 9 bases line up with TRBD1. Germline V gives CDR1 MNHEY, CDR2 SMNVEV (reference sequence). The CDR3 runs 13 residues. With V trimmed by 11 bases and J by 3 bases, 5 bases remained unmatched. The CDR3 reads CASNRGHGNTIYF. Written as DNA, the CDR3 is TGTGCCTCCAACAGGGGGCATGGAAACACCATATATTTT.

This chain uses TRBV14 with TRBJ1-1, with D tentatively TRBD1 (5 bases). Looked up from germline, CDR1 is SGHDN and CDR2 is FVKESK. V shed 1 base and J shed 4 bases, with 13 bases lying between them. CDR3 length: 15 amino acids. CDR3 amino acids: CASSQASGLATEAFF. CDR3 in DNA: TGTGCCAGCAGCCAAGCGTCAGGGTTGGCCACTGAAGCTTTCTTT.

As regards this clone: A far larger clone differs by one base, so this is likely a read error. The CDR3 DNA reads TGCGCCAGCAGCCGCAGGGGAGGGGGCCAAGAGACCCAGTACTTC. Translated: CASSRRGGGQETQYF. The gene calls are TRBV5-1 and TRBJ2-5, with a tentative D call TRBD2 (7 bases). V was pared by 4 bases and J by 1 base, with 14 bases between. The CDR3 contains 15 residues. The germline V gene has CDR1 SGHRS and CDR2 YFSETQ.

The V and J genes are TRBV5-5 and TRBJ2-5; the match to TRBD1 covers 9 bases. Germline CDR1 reads SGHKS; CDR2 reads YYEKEE (reference sequence). The CDR3 is 17 residues long. The ends lost 4 bases at V and 4 bases at J; junction bases unmatched: 14. CDR3 protein: CASSPTGGEYVTETQYF. DNA for the CDR3: TGTGCCAGCAGCCCGACAGGGGGAGAATACGTAACAGAGACCCAGTACTTC. Full variable domain (rest looked up from reference TRBV5-5 and TRBJ2-5): DAGVTQSPTHLIKTRGQQVTLRCSPISGHKSVSWYQQVLGQGPQFIFQYYEKEERGRGNFPDRFSARQFPNYSSELNVNALLLGDSALYLCASSPTGGEYVTETQYFGPGTRLLVL.

The chain combines TRBV5-1 with TRBJ1-5, with 10 bases lining up with TRBD1. The length of the CDR3 is 16 residues. V trimming: 0 bases; J trimming: 4 bases; junction bases outside the gene matches: 4. CDR1 is SGHRS and CDR2 is YFSETQ in the germline V gene. DNA of the CDR3: TGCGCCAGCAGCTTGGGGGACAGGGGAACGAATCAGCCCCAGCATTTT. Translated: CASSLGDRGTNQPQHF.

The chain employs TRBV19 and TRBJ1-5; the D gene is possibly TRBD1 (5 bases). The germline V gene has CDR1 LNHDA and CDR2 SQIVND (reference sequence). The V gene lost 3 bases and the J gene lost 4 bases, with 13 bases spanning the gap. This CDR3 spans 15 amino acids. The CDR3 here is CASSIGGAANQPQHF. CDR3 DNA sequence: TGTGCCAGTAGTATCGGAGGGGCTGCTAATCAGCCCCAGCATTTT.

This clone was seen a few times. The chain carries TRBV5-4 and TRBJ2-2, with D tentatively TRBD2 (5 bases). The V and J ends lost 4 bases and 7 bases respectively, with 17 bases between them. Germline CDR1 reads SGHNT; CDR2 reads YYREEE (reference sequence). The CDR3 has 15 residues. The CDR3 bases are TGTGCCAGCAGCATCGGCGGGCGCCGAGTCGGGGAGCTGTTTTTT. The encoded protein is CASSIGGRRVGELFF.

The table lists this clone with a count of one. DNA for the CDR3: TGTGCCAGCAGCCAAGATGCAGCGGGAGCCTACAATGAGCAGTTCTTC. It translates to CASSQDAAGAYNEQFF. The chain is built from TRBV7-9 and TRBJ2-1, with 8 bases lining up with TRBD2. J was trimmed by 2 bases and V by 5 bases; bases with no gene match: 8. Germline lookup yields CDR1 SEHNR and CDR2 FQNEAQ (reference sequence). The CDR3 totals 16 residues. Filled out from reference TRBV7-9 and TRBJ2-1, the complete variable domain reads DTGVSQNPRHKITKRGQNVTFRCDPISEHNRLYWYRQTLGQGPEFLTYFQNEAQLEKSRLLSDRFSAERPKGSFSTLEIQRTEQGDSAMYLCASSQDAAGAYNEQFFGPGTRLTVL.

In this sample, this clone turned up once. V gene TRBV7-8 combines with J gene TRBJ2-2; 7 bases match TRBD1. This CDR3 is 15 amino acids long. In germline, CDR1 is SGHVS, CDR2 FQNEAQ. V lost 6 bases and J lost 5; bases outside the gene matches: 9. CDR3 region: CASRPRGWWTGELFF. The DNA of the CDR3 is TGTGCCAGCAGGCCCAGGGGGTGGTGGACCGGGGAGCTGTTTTTT.

J is TRBJ2-7 and V is TRBV9, with 7 bases fitting TRBD1. The CDR3 is 15 amino acids. The V and J ends lost 0 bases and 2 bases, in that order; junction bases with no gene match: 5. The germline V gene encodes CDR1 SGDLS and CDR2 YYNGEE. The CDR3 nucleotides are TGTGCCAGCAGCGTAGGGGACAGCCTGACCTACGAGCAGTACTTC. The encoded protein is CASSVGDSLTYEQYF.

The rearrangement joins TRBV5-1 to TRBJ1-2; D not resolved. Germline lookup yields CDR1 SGHRS and CDR2 YFSETQ. Trimming took 4 bases from V and 7 from J, leaving 20 bases between them. CDR3 length: 15 amino acids. CDR3 nucleotide sequence: TGCGCCAGCAGCCGCCTAACCGGGCCACGGGTTGGCTACACCTTC. This encodes CASSRLTGPRVGYTF.

As for this clone: The sample contains more than one DNA sequence encoding this CDR3. The V and J genes are TRBV19 and TRBJ1-1; D is perhaps TRBD1 (6 bases). V was trimmed by 6 bases and J by 0 bases, leaving 17 bases between them. Germline values: CDR1 LNHDA, CDR2 SQIVND (reference sequence). CDR3 length equals 16 residues. CDR3 sequence: CASRGGVVYMNTEAFF. The CDR3, as DNA: TGTGCCAGTAGAGGGGGGGTTGTATACATGAACACTGAAGCTTTCTTT.

V and J are TRBV25-1 and TRBJ2-7; D gene ambiguous. Trimming left V 1 base short and J 5 bases short, with 3 bases between. CDR1 is MGHDK and CDR2 is SYGVNS in the germline V gene. The CDR3 sequence is 11 residues long. The CDR3 DNA follows: TGTGCCAGCAGTGAATCCAACGAGCAGTACTTC. This codes for CASSESNEQYF.

The DNA of the CDR3 is TGTGCCAGCAGTTTCGGTCAGGCCTACGAGCAGTACTTC. Translated: CASSFGQAYEQYF. This rearrangement joins TRBV28 to TRBJ2-7; D is unclear. CDR1 MDHEN and CDR2 SYDVKM come from the germline V gene. The germline V and J ends were trimmed by 3 bases and 2 bases, with 8 bases remaining between them. This CDR3 is 13 amino acids long.

The CDR3 bases are TGTGCCAGCAGTGTTACACAGAACACTGAAGCTTTCTTT. This codes for CASSVTQNTEAFF. J is TRBJ1-1 and V is TRBV28; D gene unclear. The CDR3 length is 13 residues. Germline CDR1 MDHEN, CDR2 SYDVKM. V lost 5 bases, J lost 1 base, and 8 bases lay in between.

The rearrangement links TRBV6-1 to TRBJ2-5; the match to TRBD2 covers 7 bases. The V gene's germline CDR1 is MNHNS and CDR2 SASEGT. The junction had 2 bases not matched to a gene; V was cut back by 3 bases and J by 4 bases. The CDR3 is 13 amino acids. CDR3 protein: CASSEAGAETQYF. DNA of the CDR3: TGTGCCAGCAGTGAGGCGGGAGCAGAGACCCAGTACTTC.

The chain carries TRBV25-1 and TRBJ2-5, with 8 bases lining up with TRBD1. The J call is in doubt because the DNA end fits TRBJ2-7 better. Germline-derived CDR1 and CDR2 are MGHDK and SYGVNS. This CDR3 comprises 13 residues. The CDR3 spells CASSDNRGSEQYF. The CDR3 DNA reads TGTGCCAGCAGTGACAACAGGGGGAGCGAGCAGTACTTC.

This clone was counted between two and nine times. The chain couples TRBV10-1 to TRBJ2-2; 12 nucleotides agree with TRBD2. The trim removed 4 bases at V and 5 bases at J, leaving 8 bases unmatched. CDR1 and CDR2 (germline): WNHNN, SYGVQD (reference sequence). There are 17 residues in the CDR3. In DNA, the CDR3 is TGCGCCAGCAGTGTACTAGCGGGAGGAAAGTTTACCGGGGAGCTGTTTTTT. Translated, it gives CASSVLAGGKFTGELFF.

The chain employs TRBV19 and TRBJ2-1, with a possible D match to TRBD2 (5 bases). Germline V CDR1 and CDR2: LNHDA, SQIVND (reference sequence). The CDR3 loop spans 13 amino acids. Trimming shortened V by 5 bases and J by 4 bases, and 9 bases separated the two germline ends. CDR3 loop: CASSPGGYNEQFF. The DNA of the CDR3 is TGTGCCAGTAGTCCCGGCGGGTACAATGAGCAGTTCTTC. Full variable domain (rest looked up from reference TRBV19 and TRBJ2-1): DGGITQSPKYLFRKEGQNVTLSCEQNLNHDAMYWYRQDPGQGLRLIYYSQIVNDFQKGDIAEGYSVSREKKESFPLTVTSAQKNPTAFYLCASSPGGYNEQFFGPGTRLTVL.

About this clone: In the same sample, other DNA sequences code for this CDR3. The chain links TRBV5-1 to TRBJ2-7; 12 bases fit TRBD1. The V segment lost 4 bases and the J segment 7 bases; nucleotides outside the gene matches: 6. The germline gives CDR1 SGHRS, CDR2 YFSETQ. The CDR3 covers 14 residues. The DNA of the CDR3 is TGCGCCAGCAGCCCAGGGACAGGGGGCTTGGAGCAGTACTTC. It is translated as CASSPGTGGLEQYF.